This is a list of T cell receptor beta chains from one sample in a study of T cell responses to AZD1222 COVID-19 vaccine. Repertoires were generated with immunoSEQ multiplex PCR, while TCRdb's copy carries only in-frame clones and drops some. The table has 140,000 to 150,000 clones, approximately 90% seen once. Material: peripheral blood, obtained 28 days after the second AZD1222 dose. The receptors here all came from an adult who received the AZD1222 COVID-19 vaccine. Each CDR3 is given with its conserved first and last residue. The D gene is left open where the match is weak. Only some rows state a clone size, as once, few, many or a class for expanded clones.

NA,TRBJ2-2,TRBV5-1,NA,CASSRTANTGELFF,TGCGCCAGCAGCAGGACTGCGAACACCGGGGAGCTGTTTTTT
NA,TRBJ1-2,TRBV7-2,NA,CASSPVVIVNYGYTF,TGTGCCAGCAGCCCAGTGGTGATAGTAAACTATGGCTACACCTTC
few,TRBJ1-4,TRBV2,NA,CASKGGNNEKLFF,TGTGCCAGCAAAGGAGGAAACAATGAAAAACTGTTTTTT
once,TRBJ2-7,TRBV19,NA,CASSIGSGPRYGEQYF,TGTGCCAGTAGTATTGGAAGCGGCCCCCGATACGGCGAGCAGTACTTC
few,TRBJ2-7,TRBV4-2,NA,CASSQDLEGQGQGEQYF,TGTGCCAGCAGCCAAGACCTCGAGGGGCAGGGACAAGGCGAGCAGTACTTC
NA,TRBJ1-1,TRBV14,NA,CASSRAWGTEAFF,TGTGCCAGCAGCCGCGCCTGGGGCACTGAAGCTTTCTTT
NA,TRBJ2-1,TRBV10-3,NA,CAISESITGSYNEQFF,TGTGCCATCAGTGAGTCGATTACGGGATCCTACAATGAGCAGTTCTTC
NA,TRBJ2-5,TRBV5-1,NA,CASSLTQETQYF,TGCGCCAGCAGCTTGACCCAAGAGACCCAGTACTTC
NA,TRBJ2-1,TRBV4-2,NA,CASSSPGKQFF,TGTGCCAGCAGCTCCCCGGGAAAGCAGTTCTTC
NA,TRBJ1-2,TRBV4-1,NA,CASSQDHRVAYGYTF,TGCGCCAGCAGCCAAGATCACAGGGTAGCCTATGGCTACACCTTC
NA,TRBJ1-1,TRBV27,NA,CASSPAGFEAEAFF,TGTGCCAGCAGTCCGGCGGGGTTTGAGGCTGAAGCTTTCTTT
NA,TRBJ2-1,TRBV4-1,NA,CASSQERVGTNEQFF,TGCGCCAGCAGCCAAGAAAGGGTGGGGACTAATGAGCAGTTCTTC
NA,TRBJ2-1,TRBV4-1,NA,CASSQGSTRSSYNEQFF,TGCGCCAGCAGCCAAGGGAGCACTAGGAGCTCCTACAATGAGCAGTTCTTC
NA,TRBJ2-3,TRBV7-2,NA,CASSLGIGRADTQYF,TGTGCCAGCAGCTTAGGCATCGGGAGAGCAGATACGCAGTATTTT
NA,TRBJ2-3,TRBV9,NA,CASSPDSWGTDTQYF,TGTGCCAGCAGCCCCGACAGTTGGGGCACAGATACGCAGTATTTT
NA,TRBJ2-1,TRBV5-4,TRBD2,CASSLRVTSGDPSYNEQFF,TGTGCCAGCAGCTTAAGGGTGACTAGCGGAGATCCCTCCTACAATGAGCAGTTCTTC
NA,TRBJ2-7,TRBV18,NA,CASSPSWVTYEQYF,TGTGCCAGCTCACCAAGCTGGGTAACCTACGAGCAGTACTTC
NA,TRBJ1-1,TRBV6-6,NA,CASTQGGAEAFF,TGTGCCAGCACGCAAGGGGGGGCTGAAGCTTTCTTT
NA,TRBJ1-1,TRBV5-4,TRBD1,CASSLARQGNTEAFF,TGTGCCAGCAGCTTGGCCCGACAGGGGAACACTGAAGCTTTCTTT
once,TRBJ1-5,TRBV27,NA,CASVGREPQHF,TGTGCCAGCGTGGGAAGGGAGCCCCAGCATTTT
NA,TRBJ2-7,TRBV14,NA,CASSQGAFEQYF,TGTGCCAGCAGCCAAGGAGCCTTCGAGCAGTACTTC
NA,TRBJ1-4,TRBV18,NA,CASSPRAVSDSSTNEKLFF,TGTGCCAGCTCACCAAGGGCGGTATCGGACAGTTCAACTAATGAAAAACTGTTTTTT
NA,TRBJ1-1,TRBV4-3,TRBD1,CASSQTGGSTEAFF,TGCGCCAGCAGCCAAACAGGGGGTAGCACTGAAGCTTTCTTT
NA,TRBJ2-3,TRBV9,NA,CASSVGGGRVTQYF,TGTGCCAGCAGCGTAGGAGGGGGGAGAGTTACGCAGTATTTT
NA,TRBJ1-5,TRBV19,NA,CASSMARRQGEGMNQPQHF,TGTGCCAGTAGTATGGCCCGGAGGCAGGGCGAGGGAATGAATCAGCCCCAGCATTTT
NA,TRBJ2-1,TRBV9,NA,CASSPSGGEQFF,TGTGCCAGCAGCCCTTCTGGCGGTGAGCAGTTCTTC
NA,TRBJ2-5,TRBV7-7,TRBD1,CASSLESGQGETQYF,TGTGCCAGCAGCTTAGAGTCGGGACAGGGGGAGACCCAGTACTTC
NA,TRBJ1-2,TRBV18,NA,CASSPFASRVNYGYTF,TGTGCCAGCTCACCGTTTGCGTCCAGGGTTAACTATGGCTACACCTTC
NA,TRBJ2-1,TRBV3-1/TRBV3-2,NA,CASSPANRAERRNEQFF,TGTGCCAGCAGCCCCGCAAACCGGGCCGAGCGTAGGAATGAGCAGTTCTTC
NA,TRBJ2-7,TRBV5-6,TRBD2,CASSLGLAGLYEQYF,TGTGCCAGCAGCTTGGGACTAGCGGGACTCTACGAGCAGTACTTC
NA,TRBJ1-2,TRBV14,NA,CASSQSRSGGYTF,TGTGCCAGCAGCCAATCCAGGTCGGGTGGCTACACCTTC
once,TRBJ2-5,TRBV7-2,TRBD2,CASSSHPAGGGETQYF,TGTGCCAGCAGCTCCCACCCAGCGGGGGGTGGAGAGACCCAGTACTTC
NA,TRBJ2-3,TRBV7-3,NA,CASSRTFDGDTQYF,TGTGCCAGCAGCCGGACGTTTGATGGGGATACGCAGTATTTT
once,TRBJ1-1,TRBV6-5,NA,CASSYYRKNTEAFF,TGTGCCAGCAGTTACTACAGGAAGAACACTGAAGCTTTCTTT
NA,TRBJ2-1,TRBV4-1,TRBD2,CASREAFSGRFFYNEQFF,TGCGCCAGCAGGGAAGCGTTTAGCGGGAGATTCTTCTACAATGAGCAGTTCTTC
NA,TRBJ2-7,TRBV4-1,TRBD1,CASSQAGQGAREEQYF,TGCGCCAGCAGCCAGGCCGGACAGGGGGCCAGAGAGGAGCAGTACTTC
few,TRBJ1-4,TRBV19,TRBD1,CASSIRGTGGIGNEKLFF,TGTGCCAGTAGTATACGCGGGACAGGGGGCATTGGTAATGAAAAACTGTTTTTT
NA,TRBJ1-2,TRBV6-5,NA,CASNPTGGDGYTF,TGTGCCAGCAATCCGACTGGTGGGGATGGCTACACCTTC
NA,TRBJ1-2,TRBV5-1,NA,CASSQGDRVNYGYTF,TGCGCCAGCAGCCAGGGAGACCGGGTTAACTATGGCTACACCTTC
NA,TRBJ1-2,TRBV28,NA,CASSLLDPNYGYTF,TGTGCCAGCAGTCTCCTCGACCCTAACTATGGCTACACCTTC
NA,TRBJ2-7,TRBV28,NA,CATAPGPTPDEQYF,TGTGCCACCGCTCCGGGACCCACCCCCGACGAGCAGTACTTC
NA,TRBJ2-7,TRBV12-5,TRBD2,CASALAGGFYEQYF,TGTGCTAGTGCCCTAGCGGGGGGATTCTACGAGCAGTACTTC
NA,TRBJ1-1,TRBV5-1,NA,CASSPAWGPNAFTEAFF,TGCGCCAGCAGCCCCGCCTGGGGCCCTAACGCCTTCACTGAAGCTTTCTTT
NA,TRBJ1-1,TRBV6-5,NA,CASSRSLNTEAFF,TGTGCCAGCAGCCGCTCACTGAACACTGAAGCTTTCTTT
NA,TRBJ2-1,TRBV29-1,NA,CSVTKTGSDEQFF,TGCAGCGTTACAAAGACAGGCTCCGACGAGCAGTTCTTC
NA,TRBJ2-3,TRBV9,NA,CASSYGLPQGADTQYF,TGTGCCAGCAGCTATGGATTGCCTCAGGGCGCAGATACGCAGTATTTT
NA,TRBJ2-1,TRBV13,TRBD2,CASSLGLAGPDEQFF,TGTGCCAGCAGCTTGGGACTAGCGGGACCTGATGAGCAGTTCTTC
NA,TRBJ2-3,TRBV28,NA,CASNLAFEYGLTDTQYF,TGTGCCAGCAATCTTGCCTTTGAGTATGGGCTCACAGATACGCAGTATTTT
NA,TRBJ1-5,TRBV7-2,TRBD1,CASSSPGQLNQPQHF,TGTGCCAGCAGCTCCCCGGGACAGCTCAATCAGCCCCAGCATTTT
NA,TRBJ2-3,TRBV6-4,NA,CASTYAADDTQYF,TGTGCCAGCACCTACGCGGCGGATGATACGCAGTATTTT